Listed below are T cell receptor beta chains from one sample, sequenced in a study of cytomegalovirus exposure and HLA in healthy donors. This table comes from immunoSEQ multiplex PCR, and its TCRdb copy is limited to in-frame clones, with some not included. The sample has 100,000 or so clones; roughly 70% are singletons. The specimen sequenced was PBMCs. The receptors shown here come from a man aged 35-49 years in good health and CMV-seropositive. The CDR3 runs from the conserved cysteine through the conserved F or W. D genes are given only for firm matches. Size is stated for part of the rows, as once, few or many counts, or as a class when the clone is expanded.

clone size | J gene | V gene | D gene | CDR3 protein | CDR3 DNA
- | TRBJ1-1 | TRBV7-3 | TRBD1 | CASSQGDTAEAFF | TGTGCCAGCAGCCAGGGGGACACCGCTGAAGCTTTCTTT
- | TRBJ1-4 | TRBV6-1 | - | CASVRQEATNEKLFF | TGTGCCAGCGTTCGGCAGGAGGCAACTAATGAAAAACTGTTTTTT
- | TRBJ1-4 | TRBV27 | TRBD1 | CASSLRQGIGEKLFF | TGTGCCAGCAGTTTAAGACAGGGGATCGGAGAAAAACTGTTTTTT
- | TRBJ1-2 | TRBV6-1 | TRBD1 | CASSFGTGGNYGYTF | TGTGCCAGCAGTTTCGGGACAGGGGGCAACTATGGCTACACCTTC
few | TRBJ2-1 | TRBV4-3 | - | CASSQDRRTRWDEQFF | TGCGCCAGCAGCCAAGACAGGAGGACCCGATGGGATGAGCAGTTCTTC
- | TRBJ2-5 | TRBV7-6 | TRBD2 | CASSLRAGEGGETQYF | TGTGCCAGCAGCTTACGAGCGGGAGAGGGGGGGGAGACCCAGTACTTC
- | TRBJ2-1 | TRBV29-1 | TRBD2 | CSVEKLAGAYNEQFF | TGCAGCGTTGAAAAACTAGCGGGTGCTTACAATGAGCAGTTCTTC
- | TRBJ1-5 | TRBV27 | - | CASSFLNQPQHF | TGTGCCAGCAGTTTCCTAAATCAGCCCCAGCATTTT
- | TRBJ2-5 | TRBV30 | - | CAWSDDSISGTQYF | TGTGCCTGGAGCGACGACTCGATAAGCGGGACCCAGTACTTC
- | TRBJ1-1 | TRBV6-5 | - | CASRAGLVTEAFF | TGTGCCAGCAGGGCAGGGTTGGTAACTGAAGCTTTCTTT
- | TRBJ2-1 | TRBV14 | TRBD2 | CASSRGLAGANEQFF | TGTGCCAGCAGCCGGGGACTAGCGGGAGCTAATGAGCAGTTCTTC
- | TRBJ2-7 | TRBV7-2 | - | CASSPRALTEQYF | TGTGCCAGCAGCCCGCGGGCTCTAACCGAGCAGTACTTC
few | TRBJ1-5 | TRBV7-6 | - | CASSLTDNTNQPQHF | TGTGCCAGCAGCCTAACAGACAACACCAATCAGCCCCAGCATTTT
- | TRBJ1-1 | TRBV7-7 | - | CASSLDRGTEAFF | TGTGCTAGCAGCTTAGATCGAGGCACTGAAGCTTTCTTT
- | TRBJ1-1 | TRBV11-3 | TRBD1 | CASSLTGTGKAFF | TGTGCCAGCAGCTTAACCGGGACAGGGAAAGCTTTCTTT
- | TRBJ1-4 | TRBV7-9 | TRBD1 | CASSLQGAHANEKLFF | TGTGCCAGCAGCTTACAGGGGGCGCATGCTAATGAAAAACTGTTTTTT
- | TRBJ1-1 | TRBV6-1 | - | CASSERQALTEAFF | TGTGCCAGCAGTGAACGGCAGGCCTTGACGGAAGCTTTCTTT
- | TRBJ2-1 | TRBV7-8 | - | CASSLRFNNEQFF | TGTGCCAGCAGCCTCCGTTTTAACAATGAGCAGTTCTTC
- | TRBJ2-5 | TRBV9 | TRBD2 | CASSPTSGESSGETQYF | TGTGCCAGCAGCCCCACCTCGGGCGAATCTAGCGGGGAGACCCAGTACTTC
- | TRBJ1-4 | TRBV6-1 | TRBD1 | CASSERRGLHEKLFF | TGTGCCAGCAGTGAACGCAGGGGGCTTCATGAAAAACTGTTTTTT
- | TRBJ1-1 | TRBV7-2 | TRBD1 | CASSFDREAEAFF | TGTGCCAGCAGCTTTGACAGGGAGGCTGAAGCTTTCTTT
few | TRBJ1-2 | TRBV27 | - | CASSFAGGSYGYTF | TGTGCCAGCAGTTTCGCGGGTGGGTCCTATGGCTACACCTTC
- | TRBJ2-3 | TRBV7-2 | - | CASSLAGGWSDTQYF | TGTGCCAGCAGCTTAGCGGGAGGTTGGTCAGATACGCAGTATTTT
- | TRBJ2-1 | TRBV7-9 | - | CASSLRGQSSSYNEQFF | TGTGCCAGCAGCTTGAGAGGACAGTCGAGCTCCTACAATGAGCAGTTCTTC